This TCR beta chain was obtained from a study of shared clonotypes between healthy human individuals. Study in general: The people who gave samples were a couple of women and a few men aged 18 to 49. Per donor, CD8 memory used one plate, CD8 naive used two, CD4 memory used three and CD4 naive used three.

Clones were read by immunoSEQ multiplex PCR, and TCRdb kept only the in-frame ones, dropping some. Of some 580,000 clones detected, roughly 98% appear once; the ten largest clones hold 0.3%. Trimming took 6 bases from V and 5 from J; bases not matched to a gene: 6. This CDR3 comprises 15 residues. Germline assignment: CDR1 MNHEY and CDR2 SVGAGI. Study findings and constraints: Naive subsets, compared against memory subsets, generally had larger estimated richness values.

CD8 cells classed as naive were CD45RO-negative and positively selected for CCR7, excluding terminally differentiated effector memory CD45RA+ cells. Recent vaccinations or acute infections were absent in the healthy HIV-negative adult donors. In regard to this clone: Its antigen remains unidentified.

The TCR originated in a man aged 25-45 years in good health. This chain uses TRBV6-5 with TRBJ2-1; 11 nucleotides line up with TRBD2. Sequences were obtained from naive CD8+ T cells sorted from blood. The CDR3 coding sequence is TGTGCCAGCAGCCTGGGACTAGCGGACAACAATGAGCAGTTCTTC. Residues: CASSLGLADNNEQFF.